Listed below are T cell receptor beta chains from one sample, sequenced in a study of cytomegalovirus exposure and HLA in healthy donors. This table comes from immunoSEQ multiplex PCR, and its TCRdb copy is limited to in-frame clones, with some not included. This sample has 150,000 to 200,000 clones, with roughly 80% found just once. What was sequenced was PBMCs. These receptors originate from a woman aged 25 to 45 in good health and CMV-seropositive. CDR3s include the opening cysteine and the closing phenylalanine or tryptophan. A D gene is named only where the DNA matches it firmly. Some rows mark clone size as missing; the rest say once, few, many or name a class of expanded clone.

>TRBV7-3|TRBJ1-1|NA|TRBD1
TGTGCCAGCATCCAAGACAGGGTAGGCACTGAAGCTTTCTTT
CASIQDRVGTEAFF
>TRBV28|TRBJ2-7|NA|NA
TGTGCCAGCCTAGCGGACAGCTACGAGCAGTACTTC
CASLADSYEQYF
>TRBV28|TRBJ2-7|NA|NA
TGTGCCAGCAGTTTATTGGACAGAAGCTCCTACGAGCAGTACTTC
CASSLLDRSSYEQYF
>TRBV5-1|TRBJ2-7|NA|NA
TGCGCCAGCAGCCCCGGTCCCTACGGCTACGAGCAGTACTTC
CASSPGPYGYEQYF
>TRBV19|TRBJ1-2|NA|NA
TGTGCCAGTAGTATAGATCTGGAGGGATCAAGGCATGGCTACACCTTC
CASSIDLEGSRHGYTF
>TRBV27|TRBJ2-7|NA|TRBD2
TGTGCCAGCAGTCCGTTTAGCGGGACCACCTCCTACGAGCAGTACTTC
CASSPFSGTTSYEQYF
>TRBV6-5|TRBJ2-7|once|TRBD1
TGTGCCAGCGCCACCCAGGTACAGGGGGCTGGGGAGCAGTACTTC
CASATQVQGAGEQYF
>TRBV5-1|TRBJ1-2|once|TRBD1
TGCGCCAGCAGCTGGGACAGCTATGGCTACACCTTC
CASSWDSYGYTF
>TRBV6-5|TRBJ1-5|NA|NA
TGTGCCAGCAGTTACTCGAAGACTGGTCAGCCCCAGCATTTT
CASSYSKTGQPQHF
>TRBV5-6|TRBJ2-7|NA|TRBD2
TGTGCCAGCAGCTTGGTGAGCGGGGTTTACGAGCAGTACTTC
CASSLVSGVYEQYF
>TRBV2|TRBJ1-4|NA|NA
TGTGCCAAAGGAGGGCTTAATGAAAAACTGTTTTTT
CAKGGLNEKLFF
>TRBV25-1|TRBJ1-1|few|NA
TGTGCCAGCAGTCGTACTAGGAACACTGAAGCTTTCTTT
CASSRTRNTEAFF
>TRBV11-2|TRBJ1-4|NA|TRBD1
TGTGCCAGCAGGCCAGGGGGCGCGACTAATGAAAAACTGTTTTTT
CASRPGGATNEKLFF
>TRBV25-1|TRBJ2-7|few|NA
TGTGCCAGCAGTGACCTCAGGGTCTCCTACGAGCAGTACTTC
CASSDLRVSYEQYF
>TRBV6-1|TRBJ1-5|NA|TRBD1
TGTGCCAGCAGTGAAGTAATGACAGGGGGAAATCAGCCCCAGCATTTT
CASSEVMTGGNQPQHF
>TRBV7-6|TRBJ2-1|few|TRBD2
TGTGCCAGCAGCCGCGGGACTAGTCGTAATGAGCAGTTCTTC
CASSRGTSRNEQFF
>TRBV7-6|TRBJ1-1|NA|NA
TGTGCCAGCAGCTTACTCGCGGGTGAAGCTTTCTTT
CASSLLAGEAFF
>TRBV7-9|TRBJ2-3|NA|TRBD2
TGTGCCAGCAGTTCCCTGCGGGGGGCAGGTACGCAGTATTTT
CASSSLRGAGTQYF
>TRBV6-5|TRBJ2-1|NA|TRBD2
TGTGCCAGCAGTTACACTAGCGAGTACAATGAGCAGTTCTTC
CASSYTSEYNEQFF
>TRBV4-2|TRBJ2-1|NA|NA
TGTGCCAGCAGCCAAATTTTGGCTTATCGGGCGGGAACCGGGAATGAGCAGTTCTTC
CASSQILAYRAGTGNEQFF
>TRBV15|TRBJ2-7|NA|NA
TGTGCCACCAGAGGGGCGGCTACGAACGAGCAGTACTTC
CATRGAATNEQYF
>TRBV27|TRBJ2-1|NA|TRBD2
TGTGCCAGCAGTCAACAGGGTAAAGCGGGAGTTGAGCAGTTCTTC
CASSQQGKAGVEQFF
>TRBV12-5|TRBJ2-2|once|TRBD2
TGTGCTAGTGGTTTTTGGACGCGGGGGGGGAAAGGGGACACCGGGGAGCTGTTTTTT
CASGFWTRGGKGDTGELFF
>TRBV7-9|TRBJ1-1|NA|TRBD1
TGTGCCAGCAGCTTAAGGACAGGGCACACTGAAGCTTTCTTT
CASSLRTGHTEAFF
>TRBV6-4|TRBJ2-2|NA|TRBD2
TGTGCCAGCAGTGACGAAGGACTAGCGGGAAACACCGGGGAGCTGTTTTTT
CASSDEGLAGNTGELFF
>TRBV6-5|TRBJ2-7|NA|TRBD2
TGTGCCAGCACCCCGGGAGGGTGGGCCTACGAGCAGTACTTC
CASTPGGWAYEQYF
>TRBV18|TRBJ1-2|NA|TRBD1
TGTGCCAGCTCACTTGACAGGGGGTATGGCTACACCTTC
CASSLDRGYGYTF